Shown below are 31 T cell receptor beta chains from a single sample sequenced in a study of T cells after yellow fever vaccination. TCRdb redid the calling of the 5' RACE reads with MiXCR, one entry per CDR3 protein. The data show tens of thousands of distinct CDR3 sequences, 5.5% seen once. The sample was PBMCs, either bulk or a sorted T-cell subset (CD4+, CD8+, memory, or dextramer-sorted; not recorded which), taken 15 days after the yellow fever booster vaccination. The source is a man between 25 and 39 years old who received the YFV17D yellow fever vaccine.

This clonotype was counted many times. CDR3 sequence (DNA): TGCGCCAGCAGCCAAGAACTAGGGTGGGGGAGCGGGGAGCTGTTTTTT. This codes for CASSQELGWGSGELFF. V gene TRBV4-3 combines with J gene TRBJ2-2, with D perhaps given as TRBD1 or TRBD2 (5 bases each). The CDR3 is 16 residues long. The germline V gene encodes CDR1 LGHNA and CDR2 YSLEER. The V and J ends lost 0 bases and 7 bases respectively, with 15 bases between them.

There are many counts of this clonotype. This chain links TRBV20-1 with TRBJ1-2; D ambiguous. With 6 bases removed from V and 5 bases from J, the gap between germline ends came to 13 bases. Per the germline V gene, CDR1 is DFQATT and CDR2 is SNEGSKA (reference sequence). This CDR3 region has 12 residues. For the CDR3, the DNA is TGCAGTGCCGGCGGCCATAATTATGGCTACACCTTC. Translated, it gives CSAGGHNYGYTF.

This clonotype was observed a handful of times. The V and J genes are TRBV4-2 and TRBJ2-5; 7 nucleotides match TRBD1. Germline assignment: CDR1 LGHNA and CDR2 YNFKEQ. V lost 3 bases, J lost 3 bases, and 7 bases stayed unmatched. The CDR3 has 15 residues. DNA of the CDR3: TGTGCCAGCAGCCAGACCGGGACAGAAAAAGAGACCCAGTACTTC. Residues: CASSQTGTEKETQYF.

This clonotype was counted ten times or more. The genes are TRBV7-6 and TRBJ2-5, with D possibly TRBD1 on 6 matching bases. The CDR3 has 16 amino acids. Trimming shortened V by 3 bases and J by 1 base, and 15 bases separated the two germline ends. Germline assignment: CDR1 SGHVS and CDR2 FNYEAQ. DNA for the CDR3: TGTGCCAGCAGCTTGGGCCGACAGGCTGGCCAAGAGACCCAGTACTTC. The encoded protein is CASSLGRQAGQETQYF.

This clonotype occurred many times. J is TRBJ1-2 and V is TRBV29-1; D is undetermined. The CDR3 has 13 residues. The ends were cut back, 0 bases at V and 8 bases at J, with 13 bases in the middle. Germline assignment: CDR1 SQVTM and CDR2 ANQGSEA. As DNA, the CDR3 is TGCAGCGTTGAAGATCGCCAGGCGTGGGGCTACACCTTC. This translates into CSVEDRQAWGYTF. Based on the CDR3 plus reference TRBV29-1 and TRBJ1-2, the full variable domain is SAVISQKPSRDICQRGTSLTIQCQVDSQVTMMFWYRQQPGQSLTLIATANQGSEATYESGFVIDKFPISRPNLTFSTLTVSNMSPEDSSIYLCSVEDRQAWGYTFGSGTRLTVV.

This clonotype was found many times. The chain combines TRBV20-1 with TRBJ2-3, with D perhaps TRBD2 (5 bases). The CDR3 length is 11 residues. In germline, CDR1 is DFQATT, CDR2 SNEGSKA (reference sequence). Deletions cut 6 bases from V and 6 bases from J, with 10 bases between. The CDR3 DNA reads as TGCAGTGCCCGGGGAGAGGATACGCAGTATTTT. Its translation: CSARGEDTQYF.

This clonotype came up many times. This chain joins TRBV20-1 and TRBJ2-3; D may be TRBD2 (5 bases). V lost 3 bases to trimming and J lost 2 bases, with 9 bases between them. This CDR3 spans 13 amino acids. Germline V gene lookup returns CDR1 DFQATT and CDR2 SNEGSKA (reference sequence). This chain's CDR3 is CSASTGNTDTQYF. CDR3 sequence (DNA): TGCAGTGCTAGTACGGGGAACACAGATACGCAGTATTTT.

This clonotype was picked up many times. This chain joins TRBV7-8 and TRBJ2-7; 10 positions agree with TRBD2. V trimming: 3 bases; J trimming: 6 bases; junction bases outside the gene matches: 8. Germline values: CDR1 SGHVS, CDR2 FQNEAQ. The CDR3 contains 15 residues. The CDR3 DNA follows: TGTGCCAGCAGCTTCTTTTTAGCGGGAGGATCCGAGCAGTACTTC. Its translation: CASSFFLAGGSEQYF.

This clonotype was recorded many times. The V call is TRBV5-4, the J call TRBJ2-1; the D is unclear. V lost 3 bases and J lost 6, with 10 bases in between. Looked up from germline, CDR1 is SGHNT and CDR2 is YYREEE (reference sequence). There are 13 residues in the CDR3. Here the CDR3 reads CASSWDAGNEQFF. CDR3 bases: TGTGCCAGCAGCTGGGATGCCGGCAATGAGCAGTTCTTC.

This clonotype was detected many times. An end of the junction does not agree with germline; a read error may underlie this. The chain carries TRBV4-3 and TRBJ1-2; tentatively, D is TRBD1 (5 bases). Germline CDR1 and CDR2: LGHNA and YSLEER. This CDR3 is built from 17 residues. The CDR3 region has the DNA TGCGCCAGCAGCCAGTCGCCGGGGCTGCCCCTTAACTTTGGCTACACCTTC. Protein sequence: CASSQSPGLPLNFGYTF.

There are many counts of this clonotype. Here the CDR3 reads CASSYLAGQETQYF. In DNA form, the CDR3 reads TGTGCCAGCAGCTATCTAGCGGGGCAAGAGACCCAGTACTTC. The chain carries TRBV7-2 and TRBJ2-5; 9 bases map to TRBD2. The ends lost 4 bases at V and 2 bases at J; junction bases unmatched: 2. CDR1 and CDR2 from the germline V gene are SGHTA and FQGNSA. This CDR3 spans 14 amino acids.

This clonotype was detected many times. This sequence joins TRBV29-1 and TRBJ1-2; D not certain. Germline V gene sequence: CDR1 SQVTM, CDR2 ANQGSEA. The CDR3 consists of 12 residues. Trimming removed 7 bases from V and 8 bases from J, with 17 bases in between. The CDR3 region has the DNA TGCAGCGGGAGACTTTCTACGGAGGGCTACACCTTC. Translation: CSGRLSTEGYTF.

This clonotype was seen many times. The gene calls are TRBV15 and TRBJ2-1; 12 bases fit TRBD1. CDR1 and CDR2 (germline): LNHNV, YYDKDF (reference sequence). J gave up 6 bases and V 5 bases, and 5 bases lay outside the gene matches. The CDR3 is 15 amino acids. The CDR3 nucleotides read TGTGCCACCAGCTCCGGGACAGGGGGCATCAATGAGCAGTTCTTC. Its protein is CATSSGTGGINEQFF.

This clonotype showed up many times. V usage is TRBV7-8 and J usage is TRBJ2-3; possible D gene TRBD1, 6 bases. V was shortened by 3 bases and J by 3 bases, with 16 bases between the two germline ends. CDR1 is SGHVS, CDR2 FQNEAQ, per germline. The CDR3 sequence is 16 residues long. CDR3 sequence reads: CASSFGARGGTDTQYF. CDR3 in DNA: TGTGCCAGCAGCTTCGGTGCCAGGGGTGGGACAGATACGCAGTATTTT. Looking up the rest from reference TRBV7-8 and TRBJ2-3 gives the full variable domain: GAGVSQSPRYKVAKRGQDVALRCDPISGHVSLFWYQQALGQGPEFLTYFQNEAQLDKSGLPSDRFFAERPEGSVSTLKIQRTQQEDSAVYLCASSFGARGGTDTQYFGPGTRLTVL.

Within the sample, this clonotype is medium-sized. The chain carries TRBV28 and TRBJ1-5; perhaps TRBD1 as D (5 bases). The germline V and J ends were trimmed by 8 bases and 2 bases, with 10 bases remaining between them. Germline V gene data show CDR1 as MDHEN and CDR2 as SYDVKM. The CDR3 contains 13 residues. CDR3 sequence reads: CASEGIGNQPQHF. The CDR3 DNA sequence: TGTGCCAGCGAGGGGATAGGCAATCAGCCCCAGCATTTT.

This clonotype was found many times. The J gene is TRBJ2-5, the V gene TRBV20-1; D gene uncertain. The CDR3 is 13 residues long. Germline assignment: CDR1 DFQATT and CDR2 SNEGSKA (reference sequence). V was pared by 0 bases and J by 7 bases, with 12 bases between. The CDR3 DNA follows: TGCAGTGCTAGAGATACAGCCCCCGCGACCCAGTACTTC. Protein sequence: CSARDTAPATQYF.

The table lists this clonotype with many counts. This chain connects TRBV6-1 to TRBJ1-2; D not resolved. V shed 7 bases and J shed 2 bases, with 11 bases lying between them. The CDR3 covers 13 residues. CDR1 MNHNS and CDR2 SASEGT come from the germline V gene. CDR3 residues: CASTFGGNYGYTF. The CDR3 bases are TGTGCCAGCACCTTTGGCGGGAACTATGGCTACACCTTC.

This clonotype appeared many times. At one end the junction does not follow the germline gene, possibly because of a read error. The chain couples TRBV18 to TRBJ1-2, with TRBD1 as a possible D gene (5 bases). The V gene's germline CDR1 is KGHSH and CDR2 LQKENI. The CDR3 is 12 amino acids. CDR3 DNA sequence: TGTGCCAGCTCACCCCCCGGGGGTTATTTCTTCTTC. Its translation: CASSPPGGYFFF.

This clonotype has at least ten counts. The V and J genes are TRBV11-3 and TRBJ2-1; 10 nucleotides match TRBD2. This CDR3 has 15 residues. From germline, CDR1 is SGHNT and CDR2 YENEEA. Trimming took 5 bases from V and 5 from J; bases not matched to a gene: 6. The CDR3 region has the DNA TGTGCCAGCAGCCCCTCTAGCGGGGGTGACAATGAGCAGTTCTTC. Protein sequence: CASSPSSGGDNEQFF.

This clonotype was detected ten times or more. The V call is TRBV7-2, the J call TRBJ2-3, with D perhaps TRBD1 or TRBD2 (5 bases each). Trimming removed 5 bases at V and 1 base at J, with 10 bases between. CDR1 is SGHTA, CDR2 FQGNSA, per germline. The CDR3 extends over 14 amino acids. This CDR3 reads CASSRDAGTDTQYF. CDR3 nucleotides: TGTGCCAGCAGCCGGGACGCCGGCACAGATACGCAGTATTTT.

This clonotype has a count of ten or more. The chain employs TRBV5-1 and TRBJ2-5; D is unclear. Germline CDR1 and CDR2: SGHRS and YFSETQ. V was pared by 1 base and J by 5 bases, with 9 bases between. The CDR3 covers 13 residues. CDR3 sequence (DNA): TGCGCCAGCAGCTTGAGGATCGAGGAGACCCAGTACTTC. This codes for CASSLRIEETQYF.

This clonotype was counted many times. Its ends do not fully match the called genes, so a read error is possible. The rearrangement uses TRBV6-5 and TRBJ2-1, with 7 bases identical to TRBD2. CDR1 and CDR2 from the germline V gene are MNHEY and SVGAGI. The CDR3 is 12 amino acids. CDR3 DNA: TGTGCCAGCAGTGACCGACTAGCCTTAGAAACCTTC. It encodes CASSDRLALETF.

At least ten counts were recorded for this clonotype. This chain connects TRBV2 to TRBJ2-7; tentatively, D is TRBD1 (5 bases). The CDR3 runs to 12 residues. Trimming took off 10 bases at V and 2 bases at J, with 12 bases between the two ends. The germline gives CDR1 SNHLY, CDR2 FYNNEI. The CDR3 region is CAISEGAYEQYF. The CDR3 DNA reads as TGTGCCATTAGTGAAGGGGCCTACGAGCAGTACTTC.

This clonotype has a count of ten or more. The chain joins TRBV7-2 to TRBJ2-4; D not certain. Trimming removed 1 base from V and 0 bases from J, with 7 bases in between. Germline-derived CDR1 and CDR2 are SGHTA and FQGNSA. The CDR3 covers 15 residues. In DNA form, the CDR3 reads TGTGCCAGCAGCTTAGATTACCTAGCCAAAAACATTCAGTACTTC. It translates to CASSLDYLAKNIQYF. The whole variable domain, filled in from reference TRBV7-2 and TRBJ2-4, reads GAGVSQSPSNKVTEKGKDVELRCDPISGHTALYWYRQSLGQGLEFLIYFQGNSAPDKSGLPSDRFSAERTGGSVSTLTIQRTQQEDSAVYLCASSLDYLAKNIQYFGAGTRLSVL.

This clonotype appeared once. A read error is likely, as this CDR3 ends without the conserved phenylalanine or tryptophan. This chain uses TRBV4-1 with TRBJ2-4; D is uncertain. CDR3 length equals 15 residues. Trimming stripped 1 base from V and 8 bases from J, with 15 bases between. The V gene's germline CDR1 is MGHRA and CDR2 YSYEKL. The CDR3 nucleotides read TGCGCCAGCAGCCAAGCTGCGTACTCGAAGGACATTCAGTACCTC. Protein sequence: CASSQAAYSKDIQYL.

The gene calls are TRBV5-1 and TRBJ2-1, with TRBD2 identical over 9 bases. The CDR3 extends over 16 amino acids. The germline V gene has CDR1 SGHRS and CDR2 YFSETQ. Trimming cost V 0 bases and J 8 bases; bases outside gene matches: 9. CDR3 residues: CASSLGFSGSLDEQFF. CDR3 nucleotide sequence: TGCGCCAGCAGCTTGGGGTTTAGCGGGAGTCTGGATGAGCAGTTCTTC.

This rearrangement joins TRBV11-3 to TRBJ2-7; D gene ambiguous. Trimming shortened V by 3 bases and J by 0 bases, and 12 bases separated the two germline ends. The length of the CDR3 is 15 residues. The germline gives CDR1 SGHNT, CDR2 YENEEA. CDR3 region: CASSFGRRSSYEQYF. In nucleotides, the CDR3 is TGTGCCAGCAGCTTCGGCCGAAGGAGCTCCTACGAGCAGTACTTC.

At least ten counts were recorded for this clonotype. The chain uses TRBV10-3 and TRBJ2-1; a weak D match, TRBD1 (5 bases). V lost 2 bases and J lost 2, with 13 bases in between. CDR3 length: 16 amino acids. Per germline, CDR1 ENHRY and CDR2 SYGVKD. The CDR3: CAISEMAGSAYNEQFF. CDR3 nucleotides: TGTGCCATCAGTGAGATGGCAGGGTCGGCCTACAATGAGCAGTTCTTC.

This clonotype was detected many times. This chain connects TRBV6-2 or TRBV6-3 to TRBJ1-5, with no clear D. The length of the CDR3 is 13 residues. Trimming removed 7 bases at V and 3 bases at J, with 10 bases between. Germline V lookup: CDR1 MNHEY, CDR2 SVGEGT. CDR3 amino acids: CASNSVDNQPQHF. DNA of the CDR3: TGTGCCAGCAATTCGGTTGACAATCAGCCCCAGCATTTT.

This clonotype showed up many times. The chain couples TRBV7-2 to TRBJ2-1, with TRBD2 identical over 10 bases. The ends lost 1 base at V and 5 bases at J; junction bases unmatched: 2. CDR3 length: 15 amino acids. Germline V lookup: CDR1 SGHTA, CDR2 FQGNSA. CDR3 bases: TGTGCCAGCAGCTTAGTAGCGGGAGGAGACAATGAGCAGTTCTTC. Translating gives CASSLVAGGDNEQFF.

This clonotype was recorded at least ten times. CDR3 coding DNA: TGCGCCAGCAGCTTGGCCGGGACTAATGCTTACGAGCAGTACTTC. Its protein is CASSLAGTNAYEQYF. The rearrangement uses TRBV5-1 and TRBJ2-7; TRBD2 matches 7 bases. Germline V gene lookup returns CDR1 SGHRS and CDR2 YFSETQ. V lost 0 bases, J lost 4 bases, and 7 bases stayed unmatched. The CDR3 sequence is 15 residues long.